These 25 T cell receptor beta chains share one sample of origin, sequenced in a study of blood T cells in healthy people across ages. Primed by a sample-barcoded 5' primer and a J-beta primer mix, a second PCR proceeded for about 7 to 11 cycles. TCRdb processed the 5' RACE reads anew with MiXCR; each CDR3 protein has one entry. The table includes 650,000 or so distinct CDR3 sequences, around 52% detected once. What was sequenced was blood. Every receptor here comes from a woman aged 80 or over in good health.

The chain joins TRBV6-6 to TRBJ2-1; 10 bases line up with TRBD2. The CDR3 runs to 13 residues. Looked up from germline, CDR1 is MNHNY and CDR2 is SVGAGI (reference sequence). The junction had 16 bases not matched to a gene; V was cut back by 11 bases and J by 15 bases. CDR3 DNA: TGTGCCGGCACAGGTACCAGCGGGGGGGATTCGTTCTTC. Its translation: CAGTGTSGGDSFF.

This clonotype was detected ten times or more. The CDR3 reads CASRQGTEKLFF. CDR3 nucleotide sequence: TGTGCCAGCAGGCAGGGGACGGAAAAACTGTTTTTT. The chain employs TRBV12-3 or TRBV12-4 and TRBJ1-4, with D maybe TRBD1 (6 bases). This CDR3 is built from 12 residues. The V end lost 6 bases, the J end lost 8 bases, and 10 bases lay between the germline ends.

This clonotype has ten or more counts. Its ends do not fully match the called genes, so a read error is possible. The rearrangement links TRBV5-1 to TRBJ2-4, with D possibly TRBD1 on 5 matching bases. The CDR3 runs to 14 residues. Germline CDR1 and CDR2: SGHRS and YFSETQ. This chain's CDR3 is CSSSLSGAPPVQYF. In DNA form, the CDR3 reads TGCTCCAGCAGCTTGAGTGGGGCCCCTCCAGTACAGTACTTC.

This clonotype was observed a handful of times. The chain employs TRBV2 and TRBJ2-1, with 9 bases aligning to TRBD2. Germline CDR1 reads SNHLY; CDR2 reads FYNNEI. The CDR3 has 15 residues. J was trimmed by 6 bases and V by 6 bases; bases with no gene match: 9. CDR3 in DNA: TGTGCCAGCAGGGAGACTAGCGGAGGGGGCAATGAGCAGTTCTTC. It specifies CASRETSGGGNEQFF.

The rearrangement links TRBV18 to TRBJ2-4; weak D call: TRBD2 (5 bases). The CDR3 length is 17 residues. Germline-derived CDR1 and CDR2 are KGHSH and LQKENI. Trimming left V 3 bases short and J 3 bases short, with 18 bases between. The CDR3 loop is CASSPARESMGKNIQYF. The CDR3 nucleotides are TGTGCCAGCTCACCCGCGAGGGAGTCCATGGGCAAAAACATTCAGTACTTC.

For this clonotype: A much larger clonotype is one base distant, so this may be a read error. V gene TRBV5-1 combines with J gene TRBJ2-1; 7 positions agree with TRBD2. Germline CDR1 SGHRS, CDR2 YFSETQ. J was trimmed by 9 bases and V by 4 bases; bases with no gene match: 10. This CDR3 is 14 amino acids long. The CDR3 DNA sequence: TGCGCCAGCAGCCGGGACTATTCCATCCGTGAGCAGTTCTTC. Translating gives CASSRDYSIREQFF.

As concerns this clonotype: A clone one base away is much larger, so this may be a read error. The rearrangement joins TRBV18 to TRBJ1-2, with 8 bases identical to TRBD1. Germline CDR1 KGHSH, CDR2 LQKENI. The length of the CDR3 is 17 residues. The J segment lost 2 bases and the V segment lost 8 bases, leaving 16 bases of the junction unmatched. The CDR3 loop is CASPPVQVWTGNYGYTF. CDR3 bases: TGTGCCAGCCCGCCTGTTCAGGTCTGGACAGGGAACTATGGCTACACCTTC.

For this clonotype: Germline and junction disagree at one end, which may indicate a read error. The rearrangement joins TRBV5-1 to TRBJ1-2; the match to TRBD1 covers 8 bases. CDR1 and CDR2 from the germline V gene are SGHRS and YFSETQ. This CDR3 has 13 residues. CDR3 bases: TGCACCAGCAGCTCGACAGGGGACTATGGCTACACCTTC. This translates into CTSSSTGDYGYTF.

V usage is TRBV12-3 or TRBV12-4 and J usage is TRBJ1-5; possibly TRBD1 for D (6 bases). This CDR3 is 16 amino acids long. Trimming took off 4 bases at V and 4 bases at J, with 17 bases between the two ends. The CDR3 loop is CASSSSLRGPNQPQHF. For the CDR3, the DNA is TGTGCCAGCAGTTCCTCTCTCAGGGGCCCTAATCAGCCCCAGCATTTT.

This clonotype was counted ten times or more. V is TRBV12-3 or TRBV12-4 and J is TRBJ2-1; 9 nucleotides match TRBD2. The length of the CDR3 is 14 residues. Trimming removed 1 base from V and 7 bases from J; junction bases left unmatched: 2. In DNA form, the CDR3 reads TGTGCCAGCAGTTTAGGTAGCGGGAGAAATGAGCAGTTCTTC. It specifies CASSLGSGRNEQFF.

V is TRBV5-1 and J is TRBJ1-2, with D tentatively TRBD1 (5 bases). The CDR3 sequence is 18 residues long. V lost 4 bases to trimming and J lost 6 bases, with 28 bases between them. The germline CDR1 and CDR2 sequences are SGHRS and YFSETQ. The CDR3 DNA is TGCGCCAGCAGCGACGACTCCCCCTCACTTCGCGGGGGTAATGGCTACACCTTC. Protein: CASSDDSPSLRGGNGYTF.

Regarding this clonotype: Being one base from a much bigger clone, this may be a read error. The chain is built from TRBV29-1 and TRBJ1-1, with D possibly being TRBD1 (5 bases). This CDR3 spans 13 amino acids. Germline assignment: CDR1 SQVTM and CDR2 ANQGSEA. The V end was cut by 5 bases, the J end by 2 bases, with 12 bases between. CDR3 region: CSVSGGQNTEAFF. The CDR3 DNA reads TGCAGCGTTTCCGGGGGTCAAAACACTGAAGCTTTCTTT.

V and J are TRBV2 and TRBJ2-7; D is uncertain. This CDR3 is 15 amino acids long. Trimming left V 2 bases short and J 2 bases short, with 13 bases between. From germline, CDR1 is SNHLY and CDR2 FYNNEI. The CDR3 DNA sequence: TGTGCCAGCAGTGAAATGAGCGCCCGAACCTACGAGCAGTACTTC. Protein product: CASSEMSARTYEQYF.

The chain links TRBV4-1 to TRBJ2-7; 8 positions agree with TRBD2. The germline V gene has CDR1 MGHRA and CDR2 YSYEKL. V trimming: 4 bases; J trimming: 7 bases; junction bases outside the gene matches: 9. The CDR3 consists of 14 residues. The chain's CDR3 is CASSRAGAYNEQYF. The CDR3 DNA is TGCGCCAGCAGCCGAGCGGGAGCCTACAATGAGCAGTACTTC.

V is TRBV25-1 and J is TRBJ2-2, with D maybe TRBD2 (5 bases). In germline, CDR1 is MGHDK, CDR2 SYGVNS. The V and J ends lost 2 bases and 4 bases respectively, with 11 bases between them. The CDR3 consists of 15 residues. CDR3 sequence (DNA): TGTGCCAGCAGTGAAATCACTAGGACCACCGGGGAGCTGTTTTTT. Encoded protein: CASSEITRTTGELFF. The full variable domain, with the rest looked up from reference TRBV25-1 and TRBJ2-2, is EADIYQTPRYLVIGTGKKITLECSQTMGHDKMYWYQQDPGMELHLIHYSYGVNSTEKGDLSSESTVSRIRTEHFPLTLESARPSHTSQYLCASSEITRTTGELFFGEGSRLTVL.

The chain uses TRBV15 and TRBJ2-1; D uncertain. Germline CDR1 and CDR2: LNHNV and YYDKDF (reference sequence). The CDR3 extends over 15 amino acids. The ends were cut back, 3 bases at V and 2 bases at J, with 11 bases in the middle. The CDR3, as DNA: TGTGCCACCAGCAGTGAAAAAACTCCCTACAATGAGCAGTTCTTC. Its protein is CATSSEKTPYNEQFF.

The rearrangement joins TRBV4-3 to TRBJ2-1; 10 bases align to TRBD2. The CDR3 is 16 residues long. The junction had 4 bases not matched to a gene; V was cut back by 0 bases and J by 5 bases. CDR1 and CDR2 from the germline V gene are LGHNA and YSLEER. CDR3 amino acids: CASSQDTSGTNNEQFF. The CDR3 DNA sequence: TGCGCCAGCAGCCAAGACACTAGCGGGACTAACAATGAGCAGTTCTTC.

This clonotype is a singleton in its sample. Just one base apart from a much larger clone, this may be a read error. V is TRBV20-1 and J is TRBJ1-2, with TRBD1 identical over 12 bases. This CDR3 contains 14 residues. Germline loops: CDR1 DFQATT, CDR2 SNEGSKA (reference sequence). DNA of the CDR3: TGCAGTGCTGGAGAAAGGGACAGGGGGCATGGCTACACCTTC. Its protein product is CSAGERDRGHGYTF.

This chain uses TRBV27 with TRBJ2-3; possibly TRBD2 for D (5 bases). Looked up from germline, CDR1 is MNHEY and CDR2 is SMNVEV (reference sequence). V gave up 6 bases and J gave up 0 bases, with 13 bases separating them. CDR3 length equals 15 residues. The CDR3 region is CASRYRGSSTDTQYF. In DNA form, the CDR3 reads TGTGCCAGCAGGTACCGGGGTTCTAGCACAGATACGCAGTATTTT.

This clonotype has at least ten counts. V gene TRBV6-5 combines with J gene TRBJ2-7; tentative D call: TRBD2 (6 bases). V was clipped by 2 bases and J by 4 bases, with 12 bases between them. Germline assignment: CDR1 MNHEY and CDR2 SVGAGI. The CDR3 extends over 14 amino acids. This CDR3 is CASSYAGPSYEQYF. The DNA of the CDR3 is TGTGCCAGCAGTTACGCGGGGCCCTCATACGAGCAGTACTTC.

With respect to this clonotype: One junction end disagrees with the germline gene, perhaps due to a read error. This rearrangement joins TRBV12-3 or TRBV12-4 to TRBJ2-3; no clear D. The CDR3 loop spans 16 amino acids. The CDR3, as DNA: TGTGCCAGCAGTTTAGGCGACAAGCCGAGCACAGATATGCAGTATTTT. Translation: CASSLGDKPSTDMQYF.

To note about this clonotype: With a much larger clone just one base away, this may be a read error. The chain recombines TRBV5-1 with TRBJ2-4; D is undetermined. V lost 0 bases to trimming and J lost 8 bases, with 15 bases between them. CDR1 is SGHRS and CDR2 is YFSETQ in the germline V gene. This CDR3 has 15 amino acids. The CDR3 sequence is CASSLVEWASDIQYF. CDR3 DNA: TGCGCCAGCAGCTTGGTCGAATGGGCCTCGGACATTCAGTACTTC.

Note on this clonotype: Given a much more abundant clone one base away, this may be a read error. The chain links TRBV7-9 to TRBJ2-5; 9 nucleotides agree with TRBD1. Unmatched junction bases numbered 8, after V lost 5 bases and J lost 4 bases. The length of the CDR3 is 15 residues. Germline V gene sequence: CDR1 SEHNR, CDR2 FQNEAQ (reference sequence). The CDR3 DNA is TGTGCCAGCAGCCATGGGACAGGGTCCCGAGAGACCCAGTACTTC. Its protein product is CASSHGTGSRETQYF.

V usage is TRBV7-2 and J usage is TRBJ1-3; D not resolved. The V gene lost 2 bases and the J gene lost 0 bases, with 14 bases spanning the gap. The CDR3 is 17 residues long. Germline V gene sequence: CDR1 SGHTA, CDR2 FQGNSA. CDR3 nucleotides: TGTGCCAGCAGCTTACAATCATCTGGACTCTCTGGAAACACCATATATTTT. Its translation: CASSLQSSGLSGNTIYF.

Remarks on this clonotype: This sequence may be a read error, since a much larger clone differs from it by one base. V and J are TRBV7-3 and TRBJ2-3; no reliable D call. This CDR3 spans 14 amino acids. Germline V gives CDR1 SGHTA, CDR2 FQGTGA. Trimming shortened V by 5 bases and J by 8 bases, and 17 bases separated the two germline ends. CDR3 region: CASSVSSLWGTQYF. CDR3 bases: TGTGCCAGCAGCGTATCCTCTTTATGGGGTACGCAGTATTTT.